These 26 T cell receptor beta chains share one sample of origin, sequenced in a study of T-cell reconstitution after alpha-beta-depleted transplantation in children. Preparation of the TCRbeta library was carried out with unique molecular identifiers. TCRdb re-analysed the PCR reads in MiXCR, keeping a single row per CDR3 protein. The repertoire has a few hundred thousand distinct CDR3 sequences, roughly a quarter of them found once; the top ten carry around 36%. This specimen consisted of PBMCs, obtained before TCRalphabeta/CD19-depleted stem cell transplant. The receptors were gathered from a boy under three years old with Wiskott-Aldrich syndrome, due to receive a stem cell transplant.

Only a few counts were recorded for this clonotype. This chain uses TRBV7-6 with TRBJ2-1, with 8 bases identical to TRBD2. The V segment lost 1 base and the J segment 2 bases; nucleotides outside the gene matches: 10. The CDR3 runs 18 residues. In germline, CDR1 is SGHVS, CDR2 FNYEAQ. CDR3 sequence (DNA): TGTGCCAGCAGCTTAGGAAGACCGACTAGCGCGGCCTACAATGAGCAGTTCTTC. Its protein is CASSLGRPTSAAYNEQFF. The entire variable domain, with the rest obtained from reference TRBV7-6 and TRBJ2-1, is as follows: GAGVSQSPRYKVTKRGQDVALRCDPISGHVSLYWYRQALGQGPEFLTYFNYEAQQDKSGLPNDRFSAERPEGSISTLTIQRTEQRDSAMYRCASSLGRPTSAAYNEQFFGPGTRLTVL.

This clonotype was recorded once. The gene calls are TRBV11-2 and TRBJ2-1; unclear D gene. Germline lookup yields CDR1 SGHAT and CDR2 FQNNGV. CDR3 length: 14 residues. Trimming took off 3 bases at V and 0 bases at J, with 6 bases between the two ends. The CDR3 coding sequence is TGTGCCAGCAGCTTTCCGCGCTCCTACAATGAGCAGTTCTTC. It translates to CASSFPRSYNEQFF.

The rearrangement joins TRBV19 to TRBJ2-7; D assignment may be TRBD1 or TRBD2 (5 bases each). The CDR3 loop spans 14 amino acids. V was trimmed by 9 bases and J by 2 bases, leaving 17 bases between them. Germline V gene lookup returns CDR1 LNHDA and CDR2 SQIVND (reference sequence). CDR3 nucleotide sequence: TGTGCCAGCGCTCGGGACCCTATGGCCTACGAGCAGTACTTC. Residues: CASARDPMAYEQYF.

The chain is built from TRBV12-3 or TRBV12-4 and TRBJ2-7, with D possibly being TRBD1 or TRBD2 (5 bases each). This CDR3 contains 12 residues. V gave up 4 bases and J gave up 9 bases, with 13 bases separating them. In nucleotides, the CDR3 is TGTGCCAGCAGTTGGGGACCCGCGGGGCAGTACTTC. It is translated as CASSWGPAGQYF.

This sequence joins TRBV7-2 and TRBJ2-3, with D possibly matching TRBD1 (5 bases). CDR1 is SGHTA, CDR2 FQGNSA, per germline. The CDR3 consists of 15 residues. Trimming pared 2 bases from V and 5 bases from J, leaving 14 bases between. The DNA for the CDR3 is TGTGCCAGCAGCTTACCCGTCAGGGTTGGAGATACGCAGTATTTT. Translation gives CASSLPVRVGDTQYF. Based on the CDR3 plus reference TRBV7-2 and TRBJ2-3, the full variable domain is GAGVSQSPSNKVTEKGKDVELRCDPISGHTALYWYRQSLGQGLEFLIYFQGNSAPDKSGLPSDRFSAERTGGSVSTLTIQRTQQEDSAVYLCASSLPVRVGDTQYFGPGTRLTVL.

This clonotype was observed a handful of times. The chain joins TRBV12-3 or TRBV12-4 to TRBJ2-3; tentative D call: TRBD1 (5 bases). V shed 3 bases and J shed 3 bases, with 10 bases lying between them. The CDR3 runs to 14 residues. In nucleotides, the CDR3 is TGTGCCAGCAGTTTGCGACAGCAGACAGATACGCAGTATTTT. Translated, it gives CASSLRQQTDTQYF.

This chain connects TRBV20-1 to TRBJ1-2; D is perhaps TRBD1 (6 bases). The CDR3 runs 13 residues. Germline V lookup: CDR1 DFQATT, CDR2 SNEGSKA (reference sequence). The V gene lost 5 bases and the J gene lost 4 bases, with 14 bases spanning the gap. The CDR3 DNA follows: TGCAGTGCTTCAGGGACATCCTCCTATGGCTACACCTTC. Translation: CSASGTSSYGYTF.

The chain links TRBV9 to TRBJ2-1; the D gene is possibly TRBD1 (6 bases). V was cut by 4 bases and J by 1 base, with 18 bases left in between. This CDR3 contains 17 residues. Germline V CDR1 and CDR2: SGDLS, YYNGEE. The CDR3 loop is CASSTGTHDLSYNEQFF. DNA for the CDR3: TGTGCCAGCAGCACCGGGACACACGATCTATCCTACAATGAGCAGTTCTTC.

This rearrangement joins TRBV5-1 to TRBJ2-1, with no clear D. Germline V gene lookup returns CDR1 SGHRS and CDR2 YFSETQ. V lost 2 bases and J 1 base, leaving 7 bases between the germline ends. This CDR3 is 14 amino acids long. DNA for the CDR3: TGCGCCAGCAGCTTACAGTGGTCCTACAATGAGCAGTTCTTC. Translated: CASSLQWSYNEQFF.

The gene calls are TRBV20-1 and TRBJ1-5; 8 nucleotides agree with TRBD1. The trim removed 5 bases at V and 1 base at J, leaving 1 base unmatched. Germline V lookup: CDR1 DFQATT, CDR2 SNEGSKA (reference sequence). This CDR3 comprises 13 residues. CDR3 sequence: CSARQGSNQPQHF. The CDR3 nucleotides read TGCAGTGCTCGACAGGGGAGCAATCAGCCCCAGCATTTT.

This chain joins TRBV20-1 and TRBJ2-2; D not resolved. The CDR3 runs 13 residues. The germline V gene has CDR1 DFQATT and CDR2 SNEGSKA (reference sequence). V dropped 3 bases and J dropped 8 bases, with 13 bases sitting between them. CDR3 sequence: CSASPWSEGELFF. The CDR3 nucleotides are TGCAGTGCTAGCCCCTGGAGTGAGGGGGAGCTGTTTTTT.

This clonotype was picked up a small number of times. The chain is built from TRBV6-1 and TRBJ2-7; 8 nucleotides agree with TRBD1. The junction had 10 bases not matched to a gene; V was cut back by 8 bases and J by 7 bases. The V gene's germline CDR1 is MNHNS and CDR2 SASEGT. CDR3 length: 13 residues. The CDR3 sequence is CASGRTGIGEQYF. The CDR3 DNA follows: TGTGCCAGCGGGAGGACAGGGATAGGTGAGCAGTACTTC.

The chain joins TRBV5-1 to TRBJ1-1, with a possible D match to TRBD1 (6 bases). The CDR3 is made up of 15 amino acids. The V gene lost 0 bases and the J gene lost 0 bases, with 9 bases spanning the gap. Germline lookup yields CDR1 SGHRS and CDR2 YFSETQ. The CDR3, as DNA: TGCGCCAGCAGCTTGGAAGGGGGGATGAACACTGAAGCTTTCTTT. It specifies CASSLEGGMNTEAFF.

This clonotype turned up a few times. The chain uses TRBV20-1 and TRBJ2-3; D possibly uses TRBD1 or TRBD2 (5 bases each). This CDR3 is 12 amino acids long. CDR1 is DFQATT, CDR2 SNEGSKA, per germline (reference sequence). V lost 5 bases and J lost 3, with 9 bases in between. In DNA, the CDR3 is TGCAGTGCTGACGAGGGGACAGATACGCAGTATTTT. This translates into CSADEGTDTQYF.

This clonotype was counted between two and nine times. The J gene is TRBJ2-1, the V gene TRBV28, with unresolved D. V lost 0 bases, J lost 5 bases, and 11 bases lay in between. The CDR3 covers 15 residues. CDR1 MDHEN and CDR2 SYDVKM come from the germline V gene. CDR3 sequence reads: CASSLWSLVHNEQFF. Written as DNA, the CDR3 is TGTGCCAGCAGTTTATGGAGCCTAGTCCACAATGAGCAGTTCTTC.

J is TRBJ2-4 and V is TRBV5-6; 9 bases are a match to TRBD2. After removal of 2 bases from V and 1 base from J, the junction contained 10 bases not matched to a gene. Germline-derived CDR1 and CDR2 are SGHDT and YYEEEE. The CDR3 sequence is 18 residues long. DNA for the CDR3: TGTGCCAGCAGCTTCAAAAGCGGGAGGCTGGTCGCCAAAAACATTCAGTACTTC. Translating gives CASSFKSGRLVAKNIQYF.

The CDR3 coding sequence is TGTGCCAGCAGGAAGCGGGAGGGTTCCTACGAGCAGTACTTC. It is translated as CASRKREGSYEQYF. The chain joins TRBV11-2 to TRBJ2-7; 10 bases line up with TRBD2. V was clipped by 6 bases and J by 1 base; unmatched bases: 3. Per germline, CDR1 SGHAT and CDR2 FQNNGV. The CDR3 runs 14 residues.

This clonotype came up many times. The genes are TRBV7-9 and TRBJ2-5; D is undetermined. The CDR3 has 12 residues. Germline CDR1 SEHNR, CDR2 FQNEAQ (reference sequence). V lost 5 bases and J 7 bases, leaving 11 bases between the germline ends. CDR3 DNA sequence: TGTGCCAGCAGCCCAACAGAGCCGACCCAGTACTTC. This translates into CASSPTEPTQYF.

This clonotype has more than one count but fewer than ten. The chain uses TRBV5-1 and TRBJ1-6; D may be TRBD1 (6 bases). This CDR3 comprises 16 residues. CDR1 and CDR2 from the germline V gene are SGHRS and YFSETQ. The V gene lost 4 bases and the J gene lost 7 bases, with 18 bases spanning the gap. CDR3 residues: CASSPLRDTTNSPLHF. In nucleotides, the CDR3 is TGCGCCAGCAGCCCACTCCGGGACACGACCAATTCACCCCTCCACTTT.

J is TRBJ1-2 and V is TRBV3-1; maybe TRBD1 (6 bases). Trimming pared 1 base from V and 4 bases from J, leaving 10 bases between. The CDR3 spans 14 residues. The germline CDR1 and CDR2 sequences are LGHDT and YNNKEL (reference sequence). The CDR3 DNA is TGTGCCAGCAGCCAAGTCCTGGACAGCTATGGCTACACCTTC. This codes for CASSQVLDSYGYTF. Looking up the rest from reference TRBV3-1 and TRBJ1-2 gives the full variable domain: DTAVSQTPKYLVTQMGNDKSIKCEQNLGHDTMYWYKQDSKKFLKIMFSYNNKELIINETVPNRFSPKSPDKAHLNLHINSLELGDSAVYFCASSQVLDSYGYTFGSGTRLTVV.

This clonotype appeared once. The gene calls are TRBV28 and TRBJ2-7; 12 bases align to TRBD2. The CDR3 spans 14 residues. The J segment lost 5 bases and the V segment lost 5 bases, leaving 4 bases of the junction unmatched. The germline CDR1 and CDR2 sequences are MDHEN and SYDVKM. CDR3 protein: CASSGLAGFDEQYF. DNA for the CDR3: TGTGCCAGCAGTGGACTAGCGGGATTCGACGAGCAGTACTTC.

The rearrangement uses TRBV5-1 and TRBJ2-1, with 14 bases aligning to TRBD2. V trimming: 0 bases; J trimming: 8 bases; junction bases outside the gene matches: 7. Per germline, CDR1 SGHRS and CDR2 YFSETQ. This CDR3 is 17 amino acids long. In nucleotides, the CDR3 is TGCGCCAGCAGCTTGGGACTAGCGGGAGGGCCCTTATATGAGCAGTTCTTC. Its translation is CASSLGLAGGPLYEQFF. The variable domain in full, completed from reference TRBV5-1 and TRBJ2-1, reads KAGVTQTPRYLIKTRGQQVTLSCSPISGHRSVSWYQQTPGQGLQFLFEYFSETQRNKGNFPGRFSGRQFSNSRSEMNVSTLELGDSALYLCASSLGLAGGPLYEQFFGPGTRLTVL.

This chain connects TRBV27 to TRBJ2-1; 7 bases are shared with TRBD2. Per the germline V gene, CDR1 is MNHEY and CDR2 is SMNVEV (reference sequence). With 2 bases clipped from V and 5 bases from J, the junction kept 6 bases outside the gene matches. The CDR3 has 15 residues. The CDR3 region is CASSLRGSIHNEQFF. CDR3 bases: TGTGCCAGCAGTTTACGCGGGAGTATACACAATGAGCAGTTCTTC.

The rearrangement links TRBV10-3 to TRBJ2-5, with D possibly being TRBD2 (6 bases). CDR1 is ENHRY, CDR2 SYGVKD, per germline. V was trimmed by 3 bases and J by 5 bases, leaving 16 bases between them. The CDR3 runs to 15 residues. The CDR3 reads CAISDQRASPETQYF. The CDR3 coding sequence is TGTGCCATCAGTGATCAGCGGGCCTCACCGGAGACCCAGTACTTC.

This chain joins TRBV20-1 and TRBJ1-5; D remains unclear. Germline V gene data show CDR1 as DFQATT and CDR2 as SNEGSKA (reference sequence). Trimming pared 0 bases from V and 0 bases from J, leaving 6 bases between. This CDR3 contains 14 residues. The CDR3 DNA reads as TGCAGTGCTAGAGATTACCGTAGCAATCAGCCCCAGCATTTT. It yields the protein CSARDYRSNQPQHF.

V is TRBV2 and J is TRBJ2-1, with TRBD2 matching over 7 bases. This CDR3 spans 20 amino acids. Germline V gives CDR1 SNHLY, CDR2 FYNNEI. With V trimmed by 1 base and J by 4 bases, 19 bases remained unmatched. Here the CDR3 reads CASSEDKYGGGLPSYNEQFF. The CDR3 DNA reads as TGTGCCAGCAGTGAAGACAAATACGGGGGAGGGCTTCCTTCGTACAATGAGCAGTTCTTC.